This TCR beta chain was recorded in a study of early stage breast cancer tumors. Study information: Most invasive tumors, about 80% of the 16, were ER+/PR+/HER2-. Invasive lobular carcinomas made up about 30% of the 12 ER+/PR+/HER2- tumors.

Assay used: immunoSEQ multiplex PCR; TCRdb lists only in-frame clones, some missing. The sample lists about 69,000 clones; approximately 80% were seen once. The length of the CDR3 is 17 residues. V lost 2 bases, J lost 0 bases, and 14 bases lay in between. CDR1 SNHLY and CDR2 FYNNEI come from the germline V gene. Sequenced: blood. The sequence was collected from a person aged 35-50 years with breast cancer. The rearrangement links TRBV2 to TRBJ1-3; D may be TRBD1 (6 bases). CDR3 in DNA: TGTGCCAGCAGTGAACAGGGAGGACAGTTCTCTGGAAACACCATATATTTT. Encoded protein: CASSEQGGQFSGNTIYF.